This T cell receptor beta chain was retrieved from a study of cytomegalovirus exposure and HLA in healthy donors. About the research overall: Roughly 180 million T cells yielded approximately 100 million unique TCR beta sequences, as an earlier analysis found. The study, taken as a whole, reports: In all likelihood, a cluster of highly shared sequence variants was a sequencing artifact. Analyzed later, association rates of TCRs varied across HLA loci, with DRB1 most and HLA-C fewest. The productive fraction for most TCR beta V segments was about 90% or about 30% in an earlier analysis.

The CDR3 consists of 14 residues. From germline, CDR1 is SGHVS and CDR2 FNYEAQ. V gave up 2 bases and J gave up 4 bases, with 11 bases separating them. Concerning this clone itself: No antigen is known for it.

PCR used 60 Vbeta primers and 13 Jbeta primers. This table comes from immunoSEQ multiplex PCR, and its TCRdb copy is limited to in-frame clones, with some not included. Of over 100,000 clones in the sample, roughly 70% were seen once. The V gene is TRBV7-6, the J gene TRBJ2-5; D perhaps matches TRBD1 (5 bases). The source material was PBMCs. This TCR was recovered from a woman between 65 and 79 years old in good health and CMV-seropositive. This chain's CDR3 is CASSLSGWRETQYF. The CDR3 DNA reads TGTGCCAGCAGCTTATCAGGGTGGCGAGAGACCCAGTACTTC. Full variable domain (rest looked up from reference TRBV7-6 and TRBJ2-5): GAGVSQSPRYKVTKRGQDVALRCDPISGHVSLYWYRQALGQGPEFLTYFNYEAQQDKSGLPNDRFSAERPEGSISTLTIQRTEQRDSAMYRCASSLSGWRETQYFGPGTRLLVL.